This T cell receptor (beta chain) was documented in a study of neurological immune-mediated disorders (dated by TCRdb to the late 2010s). General notes on the study: Among the roughly 35 multiple sclerosis patients, approximately 30 had relapsing-remitting MS and 3 had secondary progressive MS. Using UMI-based sequencing, the study compared peripheral blood TCR-beta repertoires from patients with HTLV-I-associated myelopathy (HAM/TSP), patients with multiple sclerosis, and healthy controls. Of the roughly 70 subjects in the cohort, some 15 were HAM/TSP patients, around 35 were multiple sclerosis patients, and about 20 were healthy controls. Longitudinal samples, technical triplicates and paired sorted CD4+ and CD8+ T-cell subsets, alongside PBMC samples, were included among the roughly 100 TCR-beta libraries.

Findings and caveats that apply to the study as a whole: No identical CDR3 amino acid sequences were found to be shared among expanded clones across subjects, suggesting that TCR-beta repertoires were private in all groups. Phylogenetic analysis grouped repertoires from 18 of 34 MS patients into a cluster of related CDR3 sequences, suggesting a possible repertoire-level signature. The MS cluster showed no association with clinical or MRI features, and the authors stated that larger cohorts are needed. TCR clonal expansion was greatest in HAM/TSP patients and smallest in MS patients, who ranked below even healthy controls.

This clonotype was observed many times. Its recognized antigen is unknown. One base away there is no much larger clone; base qualities are not given. Unsorted PBMC libraries were generated from 2 million PBMCs stored in RNAlater at -80 °C until RNA extraction. Multiple sclerosis patients were enrolled in a US clinical protocol under which disease progression was evaluated by magnetic resonance imaging. Peripheral blood was subjected to Ficoll-Hypaque density gradient centrifugation to isolate PBMCs, which were then cryopreserved in liquid nitrogen. Based on the germline V gene, the CDR1 and CDR2 sequences are SGHRS and YFSETQ. Unmatched junction bases come to 8, with V trimmed by 4 bases and J by 2 bases. Counted from cysteine to phenylalanine, this CDR3 has 16 amino acids. The sequence is cut down to CDR3 DNA, 48 bases in frame from base 1. cDNA was synthesized by template-switch 5'RACE using a primer with a 10-nucleotide random unique molecular identifier that tagged each TCR transcript. Every sequencing run yielded over 180 million TCR-beta sequences covering 15-18 subjects. The RNeasy kit was used to extract total RNA. Using the KAPA Real-time Library Amplification kit, TCR-beta VDJ regions were amplified with primers for the TCR constant region and the 5'RACE anchor. Sample indexes and Illumina adaptors were added in a first PCR, and a second PCR then increased library yield. The roughly 650 bp TCR product was size-selected on a 2% E-gel SizeSelection system after Ampure bead purification. Before pooling, library quality was checked on a Bioanalyzer, concentration was measured with Qubit, and libraries were quantified with the Kapa Library Quantification kit. An Illumina HiSeq 2500 sequenced the libraries paired-end 2 x 150 bp. To increase sequence diversity, roughly 24-31% phiX was spiked into each library pool. As for the authors' bioinformatics: Quality-filtered reads were processed with the UMI-based MiGEC pipeline, which removed over 80% of raw TCR sequences during error correction. IMGT germline references were used for aligning VDJ genes, and each clonotype was defined as a unique CDR3 amino acid sequence together with its V-J genes. Clonal expansion, Shannon diversity and CDR3 relatedness were evaluated with VDJtools (CalcPairwiseDistances, ClusterSamples), while phylogenetic trees were built in CLCbio workbench. Expanded clones were defined as having at least 8 unique UMIs, based on coefficient-of-variation modelling across technical triplicates. TCRdb redid the processing of the public reads, applying fastp at Q25 and MiXCR, and retained in-frame beta chains. Merged by CDR3 protein, the rows form single entries marked with the most common genes and DNA. TCRdb assigned the V and J calls; the authors' analysis was not used. Present in this sample are 87,000 or so distinct CDR3 sequences, under 4.5% of which were seen just once. The ten biggest clones cover under 3.5% of the sample.

The receptor's source is a woman between 45 and 60 years old with multiple sclerosis. The chain employs TRBV5-1 and TRBJ2-2; TRBD1 agrees with 7 junctional bases. Sample: PBMCs. The CDR3 protein sequence reads: CASSTTGTANTGELFF. Here is the DNA: TGCGCCAGCAGCACCACCGGGACAGCCAACACCGGGGAGCTGTTTTTT.